This TCR beta chain is from a study of blood T cell repertoires in COVID-19. V was trimmed by 6 bases and J by 1 base, leaving 15 bases between them. The germline V gene has CDR1 SNHLY and CDR2 FYNNEI. The CDR3 length is 15 residues. Sequencing used immunoSEQ multiplex PCR; TCRdb keeps in-frame clones, though not all of them. The data hold 200,000 to 250,000 clones, with 60% to 85% observed a single time. The chain carries TRBV2 and TRBJ1-1; tentative D call: TRBD1 (6 bases). Sequenced input: peripheral blood. The receptor was derived from a woman in her 70s with acute or convalescent COVID-19. CDR3 sequence reads: CASRAGAQENTEAFF. In nucleotides, the CDR3 is TGTGCCAGCAGGGCGGGGGCCCAAGAGAACACTGAAGCTTTCTTT.